This TCR beta chain was documented in a study of T cells in localized non-small cell lung cancer (dated by TCRdb to the early 2020s). At the level of the whole study: The study analyzed T cell repertoires of over 200 early-stage NSCLC patients, comparing tumors and uninvolved tumor-adjacent lungs. The cohort comprised approximately 240 treatment-naïve NSCLC patients with resected, localized lung tumors. A mean age of around 69 years was recorded for the NSCLC patients, of whom roughly 130 were male and about a hundred were female.

At diagnosis, peripheral blood, uninvolved tumor-adjacent lung and tumor were collected and were preserved as a mix of fresh-frozen and FFPE material. Results and caveats for the whole study, not just this receptor: Uninvolved tumor-adjacent lung showed the highest T cell clonality, higher than tumor, which suggests more focused antigenic responses in the uninvolved tumor-adjacent lung. Because the study design was exploratory, TCR variables were selected using unadjusted p-values without false-discovery rate correction. A median of 57 of the top 100 tumor clones were detected in paired uninvolved adjacent lung, and some 30 of these tumor clones were also found among the top 100 clones of the paired uninvolved adjacent lung. Higher T cell density in blood was associated with longer overall survival, whereas higher clonality in adjacent lung was associated with shorter survival. Because multi-region tumor sequencing was not performed, intratumor heterogeneity could not be ruled out.

TCR beta CDR3 regions were sequenced from DNA using the immunoSEQ Assay. As for the original processing: T cell density was computed as TCR beta template counts normalized to usable DNA estimated by amplifying housekeeping genes. Using the preseqR package, richness was estimated by extrapolating to 120,000 templates for tissue samples and 400,000 templates for PBMC samples. Clonality was calculated as one minus Pielou's evenness. Differential abundance testing on productive amino-acid clonotypes, with a minimum total count of 5 and an alpha of 0.1, was used to identify tissue-enriched TCRs. The Jaccard Index and the Morisita Overlap Index were used to measure repertoire overlap between compartments. GLIPH clustered TCR beta CDR3s with public tetramer-defined viral CDR3s; viral motifs required at least three viral sequences plus V-gene enrichment. In its TCRdb copy, this immuneACCESS table keeps in-frame sequences only and misses some clones. Where compared with another copy, unresolved V genes explain less than half of these, and the others have no known cause. D and trimming were read from the DNA, whereas the V and J calls and clone size are those reported in that table. In this sample the table shows more than 2,000 clones, more than 20% of which occur a single time. The top ten clones comprise 20% to 25% of the sample.

Taking its sample share into account, this clone is large (0.1 to 1%). Its target antigen remains unknown. Base-call qualities are not available, and no considerably larger clone is one nucleotide away. Trimmed from V: 0 bases; trimmed from J: 5 bases; junction bases lacking a gene match: 5. The germline V gene (reference sequence) gives CDR1 as LNHNV and CDR2 as YYDKDF. Spanning cysteine to phenylalanine, the CDR3 consists of 16 amino acids. This entry keeps only the CDR3 DNA: 48 bases, framed from base 1. The chain is assembled from TRBV15 and TRBJ2-2, with TRBD2 identical over 8 junction bases. This specimen was lung tumor tissue, taken before any cancer treatment. This receptor was taken from a woman between 40 and 69 years old with stage I lung adenocarcinoma. The CDR3 region reads CATSRDPGGRTGELFF. DNA sequence: TGTGCCACCAGCAGAGATCCGGGGGGGCGGACCGGGGAGCTGTTTTTT.